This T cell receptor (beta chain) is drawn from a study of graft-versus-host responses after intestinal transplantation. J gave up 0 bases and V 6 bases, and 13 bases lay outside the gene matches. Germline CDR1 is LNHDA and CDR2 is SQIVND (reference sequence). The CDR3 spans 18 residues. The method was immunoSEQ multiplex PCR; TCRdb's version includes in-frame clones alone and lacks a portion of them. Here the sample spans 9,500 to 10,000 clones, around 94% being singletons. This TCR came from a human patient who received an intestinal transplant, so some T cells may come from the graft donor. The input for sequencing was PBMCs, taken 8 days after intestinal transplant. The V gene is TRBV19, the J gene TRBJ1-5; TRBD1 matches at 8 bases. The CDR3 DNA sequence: TGTGCCAGTAGCTTGACAGGGGCCCTTTTCTATAGCAATCAGCCCCAGCATTTT. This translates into CASSLTGALFYSNQPQHF.